Listed below are T cell receptor beta chains from one sample, sequenced in a study of beta chain features in type 1 diabetes. The protocol was immunoSEQ multiplex PCR, while the TCRdb copy is restricted to in-frame clones and leaves out a portion. Of around 340,000 clones in the sample, roughly 8% are singletons; the top ten hold 0.44%. The sample comprised central memory CD4+ T cells from blood. These receptors originate from a woman between 18 and 29 years old in good health. Both conserved end residues are part of each CDR3. The D gene is left open where the match is weak. Only part of the rows carry a size: once, few, many, or a class if the clone is expanded.

v_call: TRBV5-4; clone_size: .; cdr3_length: 17; d_call: TRBD2; j_call: TRBJ2-1; cdr3_nt: TGTGCCAGCAGCCGCACCCAACTAGCGGCTTCCTACAATGAGCAGTTCTTC; cdr3_aa: CASSRTQLAASYNEQFF
v_call: TRBV7-2; clone_size: .; cdr3_length: 14; d_call: TRBD2; j_call: TRBJ2-4; cdr3_nt: TGTGCCAGCAGCTTACTAGCGGTTTATAACATTCAGTACTTC; cdr3_aa: CASSLLAVYNIQYF
v_call: TRBV28; clone_size: few; cdr3_length: 15; d_call: .; j_call: TRBJ2-1; cdr3_nt: TGTGCCAGCAGCCCCCAGGACGGATCCTACAATGAGCAGTTCTTC; cdr3_aa: CASSPQDGSYNEQFF
v_call: TRBV14; clone_size: .; cdr3_length: 14; d_call: TRBD1; j_call: TRBJ1-6; cdr3_nt: TGTGCCAGCAGCCATGGGACAGGGAATTCACCCCTCCACTTT; cdr3_aa: CASSHGTGNSPLHF
v_call: TRBV2; clone_size: few; cdr3_length: 15; d_call: TRBD1; j_call: TRBJ1-3; cdr3_nt: TGTGCCAGCAGCAAGGACAGGCTCTCTGGAAACACCATATATTTT; cdr3_aa: CASSKDRLSGNTIYF
v_call: TRBV27; clone_size: .; cdr3_length: 16; d_call: TRBD2; j_call: TRBJ2-7; cdr3_nt: TGTGCCAGCAGTGCACGCACTAGCGGGAGAACCTACGAGCAGTACTTC; cdr3_aa: CASSARTSGRTYEQYF
v_call: TRBV15; clone_size: few; cdr3_length: 15; d_call: TRBD2; j_call: TRBJ2-1; cdr3_nt: TGTGCCACCAGCAGAGATCCTAGCGGGAAGGGCGGGCAGTTCTTC; cdr3_aa: CATSRDPSGKGGQFF
v_call: TRBV7-9; clone_size: few; cdr3_length: 16; d_call: TRBD2; j_call: TRBJ2-1; cdr3_nt: TGTGCCAGCAGCTTATCCAGCGGGATTTTCTACAATGAGCAGTTCTTC; cdr3_aa: CASSLSSGIFYNEQFF
v_call: TRBV29-1; clone_size: few; cdr3_length: 14; d_call: TRBD1; j_call: TRBJ1-3; cdr3_nt: TGCAGCGTATCGACGACAGGGAGTGGAAACACCATATATTTT; cdr3_aa: CSVSTTGSGNTIYF
v_call: TRBV6-1; clone_size: .; cdr3_length: 12; d_call: TRBD2; j_call: TRBJ2-3; cdr3_nt: TGTGCCAGCAGAGATAGCGGGAGGACGCAGTATTTT; cdr3_aa: CASRDSGRTQYF
v_call: TRBV5-1; clone_size: few; cdr3_length: 16; d_call: TRBD1; j_call: TRBJ2-1; cdr3_nt: TGCGCCAGCAGCTTGGTAGCCGGACAGGGGTACAATGAGCAGTTCTTC; cdr3_aa: CASSLVAGQGYNEQFF
v_call: TRBV15; clone_size: .; cdr3_length: 17; d_call: TRBD2; j_call: TRBJ2-1; cdr3_nt: TGTGCCACCAGCAGAGCCAGTTTAGCGGGGAGAAATGTGGAGCAGTTCTTC; cdr3_aa: CATSRASLAGRNVEQFF
v_call: TRBV27; clone_size: few; cdr3_length: 13; d_call: .; j_call: TRBJ1-5; cdr3_nt: TGTGCCAGCAGTTTTCGGGAGAATCAGCCCCAGCATTTT; cdr3_aa: CASSFRENQPQHF
v_call: TRBV13; clone_size: .; cdr3_length: 19; d_call: TRBD2; j_call: TRBJ2-1; cdr3_nt: TGTGCCAGCAGCTTAGCCGCAGGACTAGCGGGAGTGTCCTACAATGAGCAGTTCTTC; cdr3_aa: CASSLAAGLAGVSYNEQFF
v_call: TRBV5-8; clone_size: few; cdr3_length: 15; d_call: .; j_call: TRBJ2-6; cdr3_nt: TGTGCCAGCAAAACTAGGGGCTCGGGGGCCAACGTCCTGACTTTC; cdr3_aa: CASKTRGSGANVLTF
v_call: TRBV7-3; clone_size: few; cdr3_length: 14; d_call: .; j_call: TRBJ1-5; cdr3_nt: TGTGCCAGCAGCTTAGTGGCAAGCAATCAGCCCCAGCATTTT; cdr3_aa: CASSLVASNQPQHF
v_call: TRBV9; clone_size: few; cdr3_length: 14; d_call: TRBD2; j_call: TRBJ2-1; cdr3_nt: TGTGCCAGCAGCCTTAGCGGGAGCGGGTTCGAACAGTTCTTC; cdr3_aa: CASSLSGSGFEQFF
v_call: TRBV28; clone_size: few; cdr3_length: 13; d_call: .; j_call: TRBJ1-1; cdr3_nt: TGTGCCAGCAGTAACAGGGTGAACACTGAAGCTTTCTTT; cdr3_aa: CASSNRVNTEAFF
v_call: TRBV4-1; clone_size: once; cdr3_length: 13; d_call: .; j_call: TRBJ2-7; cdr3_nt: TGCGCCAGCAGCCAACAGTGGGCCTACGAGCAGTACTTC; cdr3_aa: CASSQQWAYEQYF
v_call: TRBV6-5; clone_size: few; cdr3_length: 12; d_call: .; j_call: TRBJ2-5; cdr3_nt: TGTGCCAGCAGTGGGCAGGCAGCGGACCAGTACTTC; cdr3_aa: CASSGQAADQYF
v_call: TRBV4-3; clone_size: few; cdr3_length: 14; d_call: TRBD1; j_call: TRBJ2-1; cdr3_nt: TGCGCCAGCAGCCAAGGGACAGGGGGTAGGGAGCAGTTCTTC; cdr3_aa: CASSQGTGGREQFF
v_call: TRBV19; clone_size: few; cdr3_length: 15; d_call: .; j_call: TRBJ2-7; cdr3_nt: TGTGCCAGTACCGACACTAGCCGAGGCTTCTACGAGCAGTACTTC; cdr3_aa: CASTDTSRGFYEQYF
v_call: TRBV29-1; clone_size: few; cdr3_length: 13; d_call: TRBD1; j_call: TRBJ2-7; cdr3_nt: TGCAGCATTGCCCGGGACAGGTTTGTCGAGCAGTACTTC; cdr3_aa: CSIARDRFVEQYF
v_call: TRBV6-6; clone_size: few; cdr3_length: 16; d_call: .; j_call: TRBJ1-2; cdr3_nt: TGTGCCAGCGAAGGAGGGACGAGCCGGGCTAACTATGGCTACACCTTC; cdr3_aa: CASEGGTSRANYGYTF
v_call: TRBV4-1; clone_size: .; cdr3_length: 12; d_call: .; j_call: TRBJ2-1; cdr3_nt: TGCGCCAGCAGCCAGAACCAGGGAGAGCAGTTCTTC; cdr3_aa: CASSQNQGEQFF
v_call: TRBV11-2; clone_size: few; cdr3_length: 15; d_call: .; j_call: TRBJ2-1; cdr3_nt: TGTGCCAGCAGCTTGAGGTTTAGCTCCTACAATGAGCAGTTCTTC; cdr3_aa: CASSLRFSSYNEQFF
v_call: TRBV4-3; clone_size: .; cdr3_length: 13; d_call: .; j_call: TRBJ1-1; cdr3_nt: TGCGCCAGCAGCCACCTGTTGAACACTGAAGCTTTCTTT; cdr3_aa: CASSHLLNTEAFF
v_call: TRBV15; clone_size: .; cdr3_length: 15; d_call: TRBD1; j_call: TRBJ1-4; cdr3_nt: TGTGCCACCAGCACTCGGACAGGAAGCGGTGAAAAACTGTTTTTT; cdr3_aa: CATSTRTGSGEKLFF
v_call: TRBV12-2; clone_size: few; cdr3_length: 16; d_call: .; j_call: TRBJ2-7; cdr3_nt: TGTGCAAGTCGCTTAGATCTACTAGCGGGATGGCACGAGCAGTACTTC; cdr3_aa: CASRLDLLAGWHEQYF
v_call: TRBV7-2; clone_size: few; cdr3_length: 13; d_call: .; j_call: TRBJ2-7; cdr3_nt: TGTGCCAGCAGCTTCCCAAACTCCTACGAGCAGTACTTC; cdr3_aa: CASSFPNSYEQYF
v_call: TRBV11-1; clone_size: .; cdr3_length: 18; d_call: .; j_call: TRBJ2-6; cdr3_nt: TGTGCCAGCAGCTTAGTATCTGCGGGGTTCGCTGGGGCCAACGTCCTGACTTTC; cdr3_aa: CASSLVSAGFAGANVLTF
v_call: TRBV5-8; clone_size: .; cdr3_length: 14; d_call: TRBD1; j_call: TRBJ2-7; cdr3_nt: TGTGCCAGCAGCTTTCAGGGGGCTCGATACGAGCAGTACTTC; cdr3_aa: CASSFQGARYEQYF
v_call: TRBV7-3; clone_size: few; cdr3_length: 14; d_call: TRBD1; j_call: TRBJ1-1; cdr3_nt: TGTGCCAGCAGCTTAGGACAGGGGAGCACTGAAGCTTTCTTT; cdr3_aa: CASSLGQGSTEAFF
v_call: TRBV5-1; clone_size: .; cdr3_length: 14; d_call: .; j_call: TRBJ2-5; cdr3_nt: TGCGCCAGCAGCTTGGATACTAGTGAAGAGACCCAGTACTTC; cdr3_aa: CASSLDTSEETQYF
v_call: TRBV25-1; clone_size: .; cdr3_length: 16; d_call: TRBD2; j_call: TRBJ2-7; cdr3_nt: TGTGCCAGCAGTAAACACCGGGCTAGCGGGAGTTACGAGCAGTACTTC; cdr3_aa: CASSKHRASGSYEQYF
v_call: TRBV7-9; clone_size: .; cdr3_length: 14; d_call: .; j_call: TRBJ1-2; cdr3_nt: TGTGCCAGCAGTAGGGGCCAGGTTTCCGATGGCTACACCTTC; cdr3_aa: CASSRGQVSDGYTF
v_call: TRBV7-9; clone_size: many; cdr3_length: 14; d_call: .; j_call: TRBJ2-3; cdr3_nt: TGTGCCAGCAGCTTAAGTGCGACGACAGATACGCAGTATTTT; cdr3_aa: CASSLSATTDTQYF
v_call: TRBV7-2; clone_size: many; cdr3_length: 12; d_call: .; j_call: TRBJ1-5; cdr3_nt: TGTGCCAGCGGGCAGAGCAATCAGCCCCAGCATTTT; cdr3_aa: CASGQSNQPQHF
v_call: TRBV7-8; clone_size: few; cdr3_length: 13; d_call: .; j_call: TRBJ2-1; cdr3_nt: TGTGCCAGCAGCTTTCAAATGGGTCAGGAGCAGTTCTTC; cdr3_aa: CASSFQMGQEQFF
v_call: TRBV7-8; clone_size: few; cdr3_length: 15; d_call: .; j_call: TRBJ2-2; cdr3_nt: TGTGCCAGCAGCCAAAGGGACCCCAGGGCCGGGGAGCTGTTTTTT; cdr3_aa: CASSQRDPRAGELFF
v_call: TRBV5-1; clone_size: few; cdr3_length: 15; d_call: TRBD2; j_call: TRBJ2-7; cdr3_nt: TGCGCCAGCAGCTTGGGAGGGACTAGGAGTAGCGAGCAGTACTTC; cdr3_aa: CASSLGGTRSSEQYF
v_call: TRBV7-9; clone_size: .; cdr3_length: 17; d_call: TRBD1; j_call: TRBJ1-1; cdr3_nt: TGTGCCAGCAGCACAGACGTACAGGGGGTCAAAAACACTGAAGCTTTCTTT; cdr3_aa: CASSTDVQGVKNTEAFF
v_call: TRBV21-1; clone_size: many; cdr3_length: 15; d_call: .; j_call: TRBJ1-3; cdr3_nt: TGTGCCAGCAGCAAAGAGCGGACTTCTGGAAACACCATATATTTT; cdr3_aa: CASSKERTSGNTIYF
v_call: TRBV5-4; clone_size: few; cdr3_length: 17; d_call: TRBD2; j_call: TRBJ2-1; cdr3_nt: TGTGCCAGCAGCTCTGGGGTTCCTAGCGGGACCTACAATGAGCAGTTCTTC; cdr3_aa: CASSSGVPSGTYNEQFF
v_call: TRBV28; clone_size: many; cdr3_length: 14; d_call: TRBD1; j_call: TRBJ2-7; cdr3_nt: TGTGCCAGCAGCCCATTAAGGGACAGCTACGAGCAGTACTTC; cdr3_aa: CASSPLRDSYEQYF
v_call: TRBV5-6; clone_size: .; cdr3_length: 14; d_call: .; j_call: TRBJ2-1; cdr3_nt: TGTGCCAGCAGCTTGGTCTGGGGGCGGAATGAGCAGTTCTTC; cdr3_aa: CASSLVWGRNEQFF
v_call: TRBV27; clone_size: few; cdr3_length: 13; d_call: TRBD2; j_call: TRBJ2-1; cdr3_nt: TGTGCCAGCAGGGGACTAGCGGAAAATGAGCAGTTCTTC; cdr3_aa: CASRGLAENEQFF